Here is one T cell receptor (beta chain) with its context. No cognate antigen has been identified for it. This sample is drawn from a study of cytomegalovirus exposure and HLA in healthy donors (TCRdb year 2017). Background for the entire study: An earlier analysis of roughly 610 of the donors reported under 300 Gb of sequence data and 95 million to 120 million unique TCR beta sequences obtained from roughly 180 million T cells. An early release covering roughly 600 HLA-typed donors comprised 300 to 350 gigabases of sequencing data and approximately 80 million unique TCR sequences. The number of donors typed differed by locus, with about 629-640 for A, B, C, DRB1 and DQB1, over 500 for DQA1, 606 for DPA1, and around 460 for DPB1. In the later analysis, no new phenotypic data were used to find candidate immune exposures; instead, reliance was placed on TCR beta sequences and their occurrence across donors. All discovery cohort repertoires had been generated using a single sequencing platform. In addition to the first cohort of hundreds of subjects, a separate validation cohort of under 150 different subjects was used. HLA typing covered class I and class II loci at four-digit resolution. To study patterns of TCR occurrence, a later analysis re-analyzed previously published TCR beta repertoires from 700 or so donors and added high-resolution HLA genotyping. Donor age, sex, ethnicity and CMV serostatus were compiled alongside the repertoire data. To predict cytomegalovirus infection status, the study combined high-throughput TCR immunosequencing, statistical association of individual TCRs with disease status, and machine learning. Among a few hundred genotyped donors of the cohort, an average of 235,054 unique TCR beta nucleotide sequences were sequenced per donor, roughly a sixth of them non-productive. An earlier analysis of some 500 of the donors used high-throughput TCR beta sequencing to judge whether each TCR beta V gene segment behaved as functional or pseudogenic. The study profiled the T cell repertoires of more than 500 subjects by immunosequencing and related them to cytomegalovirus serostatus. Of the 300 to 450 genotyped donors, about 80% fell in the genetic ancestry cluster associated with self-reported Caucasian donors. The study aimed to test whether cataloging public T cell receptors could reveal signatures of past pathogen exposure. A few DR-DQ haplotypes were treated as single units for association and clustering because of strong linkage in the cohort. In a later genetic analysis, genome-wide SNP genotypes for about 65% of the roughly 700 donors were used, and that subset was treated as a discovery cohort. Results the study describes overall, beyond this receptor: Broadly in line with IMGT annotations, most TCR beta V segments showed up in productive rearrangements about 87% or about 30% of the time in an earlier analysis of roughly 590 of the donors. Because counts were too low, around 17 rarely observed V segments, including chromosome 9 orphons, were left out of the earlier analysis of 587 of the donors. Roughly uniform sequencing depth across donors was assumed in presence/absence analyses, although this assumption may not hold. According to a later analysis, most CMV-associated TCR beta chains appeared to be HLA-restricted, and the HLA associations seemed to be driven largely by CMV exposure. In vitro tests confirmed that three of the cytomegalovirus-associated TCR beta chains recognize cytomegalovirus antigens. Specific HLA alleles were associated with over 15,000 TCR beta sequences at a false discovery rate of 0.05 in a later analysis. In a later genetic analysis, fewer N-insertions in productive TCRs were reported among donors in an Asian-associated ancestry cluster than the roughly 700-donor mean. Most TCR sequences were observed very rarely across donors, whereas some public TCRs were present in many individuals. Correlated functional status among segregating V segments might reflect linkage disequilibrium, but an unknown experimental factor could not be ruled out. In a later analysis, HLA-associated TCR beta chains showed more clonal expansion and lower generation probabilities than non-associated chains that were equally common. In a later analysis, several top co-occurrence clusters were reported to appear linked to parvovirus B19, influenza, CMV and Epstein-Barr virus. A further reported finding was that TCR beta sequences accurately predicted the HLA-A and HLA-B alleles for most subjects in the first cohort. A cluster of highly shared sequence variants was judged likely to be a technical artifact of the sequencing pipeline. Some IMGT-functional V segments, including TRBV6-2 and TRBV6-3, could not be distinguished by the 87-base-pair reads and were therefore excluded. Immune exposure information for the cohort was limited to CMV serostatus. The authors suggested that the approach could potentially be extended to other disease states and immunological phenotypes. According to a later analysis, TCR association rates differed among HLA loci, with DRB1 alleles showing the most associated TCRs and HLA-C alleles showing the fewest. When HLA alleles, especially DR and DQ, strongly co-occurred, TCR associations were difficult to assign to individual alleles. Because some donors lacked HLA typing at each locus, the association tests relied only on the typed subset. The classifier was reported to diagnose cytomegalovirus status with high specificity and sensitivity in both the original cohort and the validation cohort. The cohort was sequenced for TCR beta chains only, and without alpha or paired-chain data the features that could be detected were limited. An association between a missense DCLRE1C variant and V-gene and J-gene trimming of TCR beta chains was found in a later genetic analysis and replicated in an independent cohort. The study gave a list of under 200 TCR beta chains associated with cytomegalovirus.

From cysteine to phenylalanine, the CDR3 is 11 amino acids long. Just the 33-base CDR3 DNA is kept, in frame starting at base 1. CDR1 and CDR2 are read off the germline V gene as KGHSH and LQKENI. Trimming takes 5 bases from V and 7 bases from J, and the germline ends sit 8 bases apart. Library preparation employed the immunoSEQ multiplex PCR assay. For the multiplex PCR, a mixture combining 60 forward primers for TCR Vbeta segments and 13 reverse primers for TCR Jbeta segments was used. The CDR3 region of rearranged TCR beta genes was amplified from genomic DNA by a multiplex PCR assay. The amplified TCR beta libraries were sequenced on the Illumina HiSeq System as 87-base-pair reads. As for the authors' bioinformatics: Across the 700 or so repertoires, a later analysis counted tens of millions of unique TCR beta chains, some 11 million of which were shared by at least two donors. A nearest-neighbor algorithm error-corrected the raw reads and collapsed the reads into unique sequences, merging closely related sequences to remove PCR and sequencing errors. V, D and J gene segments were assigned by aligning CDR3 sequences to IMGT reference sequences. For a sequence to be retained, a match of at least six nucleotides was required to both a V gene segment and a J gene segment. A rearrangement counted as productive if the CDR3 had no stop codons and remained in frame with V and J, and every other rearrangement counted as non-productive. CDR3 was defined by IMGT convention, running from the second conserved V-encoded cysteine to the conserved J-encoded phenylalanine. The earlier analysis of about 610 of the donors excluded any sequence lacking an unambiguous match to a single V gene segment. In an earlier analysis of about 590 of the donors, a V segment was called functional when productive rearrangements were above 56.7%, and segregating when the standard deviation between donors exceeded 5%. A statistical classification framework was developed to diagnose cytomegalovirus status using the catalog of TCR beta chain sequences. In a later analysis, TCR nucleotide sequences were compared against IMGT/GENE-DB human TR gene sequences so that V and J genes could be assigned. The TCRdist pipeline was used in a later analysis to assign CDR3 sequences and most-parsimonious VDJ recombination scenarios. In a later analysis, every TCR beta chain was defined by the combination of its CDR3 amino acid sequence and its V-gene family, and reads without a unique V-gene family were dropped. A later analysis removed roughly 590 highly shared, low-generation-probability nucleotide sequences to deal with suspected cross-contamination and a sequencing artifact. For each public chain, a later analysis derived a clonal expansion index from normalized ranks of inferred template counts within each repertoire. Generation probabilities in a later analysis came from a VDJ recombination model fitted to out-of-frame rearrangements, and those results were checked against IGoR. In a later analysis, TCR-TCR, TCR-HLA and TCR-CMV co-occurrence was scored with hypergeometric tests, and a repertoire-size bias correction was applied to TCR pairs. A later analysis estimated false discovery rates by permuting HLA or CMV assignments 20 times. In a later analysis, co-occurring TCRs were grouped using DBSCAN, and TCRdist sequence similarity was added for clustering within HLA-allele-positive subsets. Repertoires with fewer than 30,000 or more than 120,000 public chains, plus five repertoires with anomalous nucleotide sharing, were excluded from co-occurrence clustering. The table was pulled from immuneACCESS by TCRdb, which kept in-frame rearrangements only. Such tables lose some clones; where checked, under half of the loss comes from unresolved V genes, and the rest has no known cause. That table gives V, J and clone size, and the DNA gave D and trimming. The sample's records list some 42,000 clones. The ten largest make up 1% to 1.5% of the sample.

The cohort comprised 550 to 700 healthy bone marrow donors. At the time of sampling, every cohort member was nominally healthy, though immune exposures that went unrecorded were likely present. The donor tested CMV seronegative, placing the donor among the 300 to 400 seronegative members of the cohort. A peripheral blood sample was collected from each donor, and TCR beta sequencing was performed on peripheral blood mononuclear cells. The Qiagen DNeasy Blood Extraction Kit was used to extract genomic DNA from the blood cell samples. Sequencing was performed on PBMCs. The clonotype was recovered from a man aged 25 to 45 in good health and CMV-seronegative. The chain employs TRBV18 and TRBJ1-1; the D gene identity is not certain. The CDR3 reads CASSGQLEAFF. In nucleotides, the sequence is TGTGCCAGCTCAGGGCAGCTTGAAGCTTTCTTT.